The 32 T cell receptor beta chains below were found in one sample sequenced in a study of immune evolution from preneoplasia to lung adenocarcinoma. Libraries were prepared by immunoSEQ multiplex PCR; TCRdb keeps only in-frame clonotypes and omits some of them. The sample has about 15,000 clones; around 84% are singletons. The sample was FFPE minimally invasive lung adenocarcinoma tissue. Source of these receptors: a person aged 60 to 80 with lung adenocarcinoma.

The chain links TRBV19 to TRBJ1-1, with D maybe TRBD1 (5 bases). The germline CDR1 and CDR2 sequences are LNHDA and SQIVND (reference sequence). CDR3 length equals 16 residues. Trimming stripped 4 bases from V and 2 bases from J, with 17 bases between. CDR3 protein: CASSTLEGMQNTEAFF. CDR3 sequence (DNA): TGTGCCAGTAGTACCTTAGAGGGGATGCAAAACACTGAAGCTTTCTTT. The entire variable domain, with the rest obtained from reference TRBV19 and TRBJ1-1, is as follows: DGGITQSPKYLFRKEGQNVTLSCEQNLNHDAMYWYRQDPGQGLRLIYYSQIVNDFQKGDIAEGYSVSREKKESFPLTVTSAQKNPTAFYLCASSTLEGMQNTEAFFGQGTRLTVV.

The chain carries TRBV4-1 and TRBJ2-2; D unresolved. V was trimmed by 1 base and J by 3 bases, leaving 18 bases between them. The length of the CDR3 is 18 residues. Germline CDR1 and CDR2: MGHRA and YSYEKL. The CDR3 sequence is CASSQARFGQDYTGELFF. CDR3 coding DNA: TGCGCCAGCAGCCAAGCCCGCTTCGGGCAGGATTACACCGGGGAGCTGTTTTTT.

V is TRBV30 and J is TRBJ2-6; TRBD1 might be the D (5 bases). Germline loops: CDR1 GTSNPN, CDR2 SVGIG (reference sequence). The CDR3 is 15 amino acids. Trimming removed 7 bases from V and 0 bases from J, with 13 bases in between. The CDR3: CASGHLRSGANVLTF. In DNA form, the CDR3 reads TGTGCCTCAGGACACCTCCGCTCTGGGGCCAACGTCCTGACTTTC. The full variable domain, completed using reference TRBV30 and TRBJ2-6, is SQTIHQWPATLVQPVGSPLSLECTVEGTSNPNLYWYRQAAGRGLQLLFYSVGIGQISSEVPQNLSASRPQDRQFILSSKKLLLSDSGFYLCASGHLRSGANVLTFGAGSRLTVL.

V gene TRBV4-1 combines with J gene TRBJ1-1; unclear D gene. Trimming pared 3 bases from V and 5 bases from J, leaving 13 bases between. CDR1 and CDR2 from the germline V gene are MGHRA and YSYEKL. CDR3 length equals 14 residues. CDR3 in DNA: TGCGCCAGCAGCCATCCCCGGGGTATTACTGAAGCTTTCTTT. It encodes CASSHPRGITEAFF.

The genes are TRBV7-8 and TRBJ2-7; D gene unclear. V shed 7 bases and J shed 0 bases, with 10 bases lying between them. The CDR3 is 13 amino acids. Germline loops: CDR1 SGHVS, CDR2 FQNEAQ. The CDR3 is CASTLRFSYEQYF. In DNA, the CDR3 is TGTGCCAGCACTTTAAGGTTCTCCTACGAGCAGTACTTC. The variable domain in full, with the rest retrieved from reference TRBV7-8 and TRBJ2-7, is GAGVSQSPRYKVAKRGQDVALRCDPISGHVSLFWYQQALGQGPEFLTYFQNEAQLDKSGLPSDRFFAERPEGSVSTLKIQRTQQEDSAVYLCASTLRFSYEQYFGPGTRLTVT.

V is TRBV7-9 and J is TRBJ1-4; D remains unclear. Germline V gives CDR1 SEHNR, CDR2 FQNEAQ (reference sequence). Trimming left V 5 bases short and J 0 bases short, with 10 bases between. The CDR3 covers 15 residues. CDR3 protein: CASSPRVATNEKLFF. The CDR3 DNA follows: TGTGCCAGCAGCCCCCGGGTGGCAACTAATGAAAAACTGTTTTTT.

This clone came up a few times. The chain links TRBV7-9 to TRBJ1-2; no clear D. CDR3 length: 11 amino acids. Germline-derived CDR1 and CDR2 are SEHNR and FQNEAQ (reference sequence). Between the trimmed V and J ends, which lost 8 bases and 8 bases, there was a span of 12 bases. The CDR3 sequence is CASSWPGGYTF. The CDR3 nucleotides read TGTGCCAGCTCCTGGCCTGGGGGCTACACCTTC.

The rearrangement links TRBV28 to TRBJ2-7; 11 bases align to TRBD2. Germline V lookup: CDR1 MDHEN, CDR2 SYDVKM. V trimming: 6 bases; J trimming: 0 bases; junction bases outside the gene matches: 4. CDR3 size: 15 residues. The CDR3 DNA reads TGTGCCAGCAGGTTAGCGGGAGGGGGCTCCTACGAGCAGTACTTC. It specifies CASRLAGGGSYEQYF.

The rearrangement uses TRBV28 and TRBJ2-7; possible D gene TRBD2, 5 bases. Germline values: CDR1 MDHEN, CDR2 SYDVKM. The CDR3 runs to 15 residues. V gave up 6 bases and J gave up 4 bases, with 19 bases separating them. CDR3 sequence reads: CASSLAEGILYEQYF. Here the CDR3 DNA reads TGTGCCAGCAGCCTGGCAGAGGGTATCCTGTACGAGCAGTACTTC.

As DNA, the CDR3 is TGTGCCAGCAGCTTTCAACCTCCGGGGACAGGGTTTGAGCAGTACTTC. It translates to CASSFQPPGTGFEQYF. The chain recombines TRBV11-2 with TRBJ2-7, with 9 bases aligning to TRBD1. The CDR3 covers 16 residues. J lost 7 bases, V lost 3 bases, and 13 bases had no gene match. Germline V gene sequence: CDR1 SGHAT, CDR2 FQNNGV.

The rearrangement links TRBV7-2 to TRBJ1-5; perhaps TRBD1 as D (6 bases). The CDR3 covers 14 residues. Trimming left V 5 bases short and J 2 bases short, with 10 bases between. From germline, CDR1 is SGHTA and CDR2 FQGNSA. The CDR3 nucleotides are TGTGCCAGCAGCCTAAGACAGGGCAATCAGCCCCAGCATTTT. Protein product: CASSLRQGNQPQHF. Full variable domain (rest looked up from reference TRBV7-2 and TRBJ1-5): GAGVSQSPSNKVTEKGKDVELRCDPISGHTALYWYRQSLGQGLEFLIYFQGNSAPDKSGLPSDRFSAERTGGSVSTLTIQRTQQEDSAVYLCASSLRQGNQPQHFGDGTRLSIL.

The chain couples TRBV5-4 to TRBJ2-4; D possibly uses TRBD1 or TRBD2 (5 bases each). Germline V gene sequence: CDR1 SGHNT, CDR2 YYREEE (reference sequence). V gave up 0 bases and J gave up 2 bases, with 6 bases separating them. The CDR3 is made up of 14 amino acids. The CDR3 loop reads CASSLGGTKNIQYF. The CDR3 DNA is TGTGCCAGCAGCTTGGGGGGGACCAAAAACATTCAGTACTTC.

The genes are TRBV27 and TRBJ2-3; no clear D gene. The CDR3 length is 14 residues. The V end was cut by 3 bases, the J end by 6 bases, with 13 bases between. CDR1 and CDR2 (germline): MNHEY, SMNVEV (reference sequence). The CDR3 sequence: CASSFLRFKDTQYF. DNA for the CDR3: TGTGCCAGCAGTTTCTTGCGGTTCAAGGATACGCAGTATTTT.

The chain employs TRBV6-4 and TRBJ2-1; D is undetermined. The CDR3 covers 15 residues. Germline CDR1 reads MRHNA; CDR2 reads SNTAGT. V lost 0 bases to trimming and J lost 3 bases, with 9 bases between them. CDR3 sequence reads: CASSDSPSSYNEQFF. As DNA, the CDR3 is TGTGCCAGCAGTGACTCCCCGAGCAGCTACAATGAGCAGTTCTTC.

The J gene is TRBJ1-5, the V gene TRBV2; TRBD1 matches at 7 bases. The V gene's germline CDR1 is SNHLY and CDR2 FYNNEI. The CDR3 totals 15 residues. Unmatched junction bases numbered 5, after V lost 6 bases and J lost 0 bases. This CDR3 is CASSDRVGSNQPQHF. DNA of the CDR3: TGTGCCAGCAGCGACAGGGTTGGTAGCAATCAGCCCCAGCATTTT.

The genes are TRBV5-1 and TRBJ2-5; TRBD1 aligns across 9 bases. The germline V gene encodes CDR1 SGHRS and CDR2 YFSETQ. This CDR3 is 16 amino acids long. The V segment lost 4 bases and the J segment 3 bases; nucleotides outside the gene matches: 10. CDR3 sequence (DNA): TGCGCCAGCAGCAGGACAGGGGCGAACGTTAAAGAGACCCAGTACTTC. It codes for CASSRTGANVKETQYF. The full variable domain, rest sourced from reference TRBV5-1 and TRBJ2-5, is KAGVTQTPRYLIKTRGQQVTLSCSPISGHRSVSWYQQTPGQGLQFLFEYFSETQRNKGNFPGRFSGRQFSNSRSEMNVSTLELGDSALYLCASSRTGANVKETQYFGPGTRLLVL.

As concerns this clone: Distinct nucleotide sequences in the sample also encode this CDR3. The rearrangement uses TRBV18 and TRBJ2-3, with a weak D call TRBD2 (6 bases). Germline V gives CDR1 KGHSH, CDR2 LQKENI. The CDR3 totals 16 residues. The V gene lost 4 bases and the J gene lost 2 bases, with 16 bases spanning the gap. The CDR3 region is CASSRGSLGLTDTQYF. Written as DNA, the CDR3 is TGTGCCAGCTCACGAGGATCCCTGGGACTCACAGATACGCAGTATTTT. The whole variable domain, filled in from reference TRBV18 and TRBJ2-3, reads NAGVMQNPRHLVRRRGQEARLRCSPMKGHSHVYWYRQLPEEGLKFMVYLQKENIIDESGMPKERFSAEFPKEGPSILRIQQVVRGDSAAYFCASSRGSLGLTDTQYFGPGTRLTVL.

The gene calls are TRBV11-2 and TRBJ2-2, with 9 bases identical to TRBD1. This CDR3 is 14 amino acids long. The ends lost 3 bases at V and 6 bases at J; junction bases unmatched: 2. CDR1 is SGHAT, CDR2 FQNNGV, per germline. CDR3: CASSFRQGAGELFF. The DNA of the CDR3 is TGTGCCAGCAGCTTTCGACAGGGGGCCGGGGAGCTGTTTTTT.

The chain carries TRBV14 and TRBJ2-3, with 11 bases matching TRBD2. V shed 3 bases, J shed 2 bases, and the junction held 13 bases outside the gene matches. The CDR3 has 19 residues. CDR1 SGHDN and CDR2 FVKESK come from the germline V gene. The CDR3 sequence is CASSHVRKTSGKLTDTQYF. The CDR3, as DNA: TGTGCCAGCAGCCACGTCCGCAAGACTAGCGGGAAACTCACAGATACGCAGTATTTT.

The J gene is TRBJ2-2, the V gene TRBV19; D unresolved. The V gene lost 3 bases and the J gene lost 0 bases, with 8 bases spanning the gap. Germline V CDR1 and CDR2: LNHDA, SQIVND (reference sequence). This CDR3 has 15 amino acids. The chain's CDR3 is CASSIRTSNTGELFF. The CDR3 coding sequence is TGTGCCAGTAGTATTAGGACCTCGAACACCGGGGAGCTGTTTTTT.

This CDR3 reads CATLTLSGFSGYTF. CDR3 nucleotide sequence: TGTGCCACCTTAACCCTCTCGGGGTTCTCTGGCTACACCTTC. This chain links TRBV7-2 with TRBJ1-2; D gene ambiguous. Germline CDR1 and CDR2: SGHTA and FQGNSA. Deletions cut 10 bases from V and 7 bases from J, with 22 bases between. This CDR3 spans 14 amino acids.

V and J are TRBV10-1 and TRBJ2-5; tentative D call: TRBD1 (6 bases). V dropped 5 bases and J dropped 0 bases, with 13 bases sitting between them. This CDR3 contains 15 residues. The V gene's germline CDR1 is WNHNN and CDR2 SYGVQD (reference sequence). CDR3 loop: CASSTGLEYQETQYF. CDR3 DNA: TGCGCCAGCAGTACAGGGTTGGAGTACCAAGAGACCCAGTACTTC.

CDR3 loop: CASSLRRGDQPQHF. In DNA form, the CDR3 reads TGTGCCAGCAGTTTACGCAGGGGAGATCAGCCCCAGCATTTT. The J gene is TRBJ1-5, the V gene TRBV28, with a tentative D call TRBD1 (6 bases). Germline CDR1 MDHEN, CDR2 SYDVKM. The CDR3 is 14 amino acids. Trimming shortened V by 2 bases and J by 5 bases, and 10 bases separated the two germline ends.

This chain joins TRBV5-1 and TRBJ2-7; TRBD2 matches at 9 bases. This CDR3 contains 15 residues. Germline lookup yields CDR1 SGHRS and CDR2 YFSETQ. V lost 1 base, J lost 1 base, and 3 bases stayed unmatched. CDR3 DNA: TGCGCCAGCAGCTTGAGTCTAGCGGGGTCCTACGAGCAGTACTTC. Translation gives CASSLSLAGSYEQYF.

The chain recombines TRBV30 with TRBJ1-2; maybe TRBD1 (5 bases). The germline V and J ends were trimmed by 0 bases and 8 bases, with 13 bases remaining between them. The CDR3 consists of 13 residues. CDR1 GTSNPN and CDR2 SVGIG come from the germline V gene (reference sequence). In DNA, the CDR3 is TGTGCCTGGAGTGTCTCAGGGTTAATGGGCTACACCTTC. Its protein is CAWSVSGLMGYTF.

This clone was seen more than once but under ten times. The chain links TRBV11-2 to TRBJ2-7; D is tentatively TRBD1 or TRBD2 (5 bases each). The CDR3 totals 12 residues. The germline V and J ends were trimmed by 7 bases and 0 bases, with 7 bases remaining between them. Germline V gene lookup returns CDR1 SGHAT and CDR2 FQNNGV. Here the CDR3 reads CASIGTSYEQYF. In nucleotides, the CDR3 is TGTGCCAGCATCGGGACCTCCTACGAGCAGTACTTC.

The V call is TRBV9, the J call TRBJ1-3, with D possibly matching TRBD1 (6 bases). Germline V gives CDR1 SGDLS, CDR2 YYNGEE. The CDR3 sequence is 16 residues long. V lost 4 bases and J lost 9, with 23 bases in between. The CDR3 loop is CASSTTGTPLFGTIYF. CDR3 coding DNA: TGTGCCAGCAGCACGACCGGGACACCCCTTTTCGGCACCATATATTTT.

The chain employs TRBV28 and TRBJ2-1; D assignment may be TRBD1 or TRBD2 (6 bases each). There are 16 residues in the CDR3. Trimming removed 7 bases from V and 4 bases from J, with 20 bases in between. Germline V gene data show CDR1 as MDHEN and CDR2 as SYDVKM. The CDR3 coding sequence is TGTGCCAGCACCTCACCCGGGGGCGGAACTTACAATGAGCAGTTCTTC. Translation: CASTSPGGGTYNEQFF. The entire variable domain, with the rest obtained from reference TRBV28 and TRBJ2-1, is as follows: DVKVTQSSRYLVKRTGEKVFLECVQDMDHENMFWYRQDPGLGLRLIYFSYDVKMKEKGDIPEGYSVSREKKERFSLILESASTNQTSMYLCASTSPGGGTYNEQFFGPGTRLTVL.

The CDR3 is CTPSEAQYF. Written as DNA, the CDR3 is TGCACCCCCTCGGAGGCCCAGTACTTC. The genes are TRBV20-1 and TRBJ2-5, with a tentative D call TRBD2 (5 bases). CDR1 DFQATT and CDR2 SNEGSKA come from the germline V gene (reference sequence). CDR3 length: 9 amino acids.

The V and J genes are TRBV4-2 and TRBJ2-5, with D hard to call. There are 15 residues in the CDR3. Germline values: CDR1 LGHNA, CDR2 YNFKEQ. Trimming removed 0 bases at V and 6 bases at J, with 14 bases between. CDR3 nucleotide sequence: TGTGCCAGCAGCCAAGATCAAGGTGAATTGCAGACCCAGTACTTC. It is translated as CASSQDQGELQTQYF.

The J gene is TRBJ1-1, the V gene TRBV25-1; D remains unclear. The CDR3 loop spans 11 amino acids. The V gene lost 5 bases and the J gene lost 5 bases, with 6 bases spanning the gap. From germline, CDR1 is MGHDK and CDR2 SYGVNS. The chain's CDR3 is CASSRGTEAFF. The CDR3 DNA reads TGTGCCAGCAGTCGCGGTACTGAAGCTTTCTTT.

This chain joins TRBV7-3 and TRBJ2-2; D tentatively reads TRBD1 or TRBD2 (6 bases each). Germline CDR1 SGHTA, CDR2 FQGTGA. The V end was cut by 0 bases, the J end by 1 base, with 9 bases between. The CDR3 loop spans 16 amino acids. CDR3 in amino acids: CASSLTGGQNTGELFF. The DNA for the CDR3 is TGTGCCAGCAGCTTAACCGGGGGACAGAACACCGGGGAGCTGTTTTTT. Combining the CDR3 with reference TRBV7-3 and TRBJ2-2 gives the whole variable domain GAGVSQTPSNKVTEKGKYVELRCDPISGHTALYWYRQSLGQGPEFLIYFQGTGAADDSGLPNDRFFAVRPEGSVSTLKIQRTERGDSAVYLCASSLTGGQNTGELFFGEGSRLTVL.